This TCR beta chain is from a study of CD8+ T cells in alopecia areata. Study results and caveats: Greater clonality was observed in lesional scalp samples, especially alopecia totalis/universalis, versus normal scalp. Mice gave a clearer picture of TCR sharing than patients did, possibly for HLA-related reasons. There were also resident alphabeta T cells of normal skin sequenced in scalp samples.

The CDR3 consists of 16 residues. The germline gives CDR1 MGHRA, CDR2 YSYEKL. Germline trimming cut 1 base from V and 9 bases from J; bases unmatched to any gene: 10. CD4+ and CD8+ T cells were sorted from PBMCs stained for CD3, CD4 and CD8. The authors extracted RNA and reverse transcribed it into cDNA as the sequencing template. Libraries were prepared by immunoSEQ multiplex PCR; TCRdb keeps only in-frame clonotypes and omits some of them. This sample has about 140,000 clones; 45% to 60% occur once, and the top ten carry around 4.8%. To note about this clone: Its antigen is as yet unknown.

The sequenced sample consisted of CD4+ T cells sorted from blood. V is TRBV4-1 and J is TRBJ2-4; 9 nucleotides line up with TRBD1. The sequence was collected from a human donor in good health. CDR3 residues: CASSQASRDRVPIQYF. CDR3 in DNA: TGCGCCAGCAGCCAAGCTTCCCGGGACAGGGTCCCCATTCAGTACTTC.